A single sample gave rise to the 19 T cell receptor beta chains below, sequenced in a study of molecular identifiers for immune sequencing clone quantification. Each CDR3 protein is one row after TCRdb ran MiXCR on the PCR reads. Of just under 650,000 distinct CDR3 sequences in the sample, nearly 20% are singletons; the top ten hold 0.85%. Input material: naive CD8+ T cells from blood, with Jurkat cell RNA spiked in. The subset denotes: FACS-sorted CD8+CD4-CCR7+CD45RA+ naive T cells. These receptors were taken from a human donor in good health. Some libraries in this study had Jurkat cell RNA spiked in.

This clonotype was counted a few times. The chain is built from TRBV27 and TRBJ2-1; 11 bases map to TRBD2. CDR3 size: 15 residues. V lost 5 bases, J lost 8 bases, and 8 bases stayed unmatched. Germline lookup yields CDR1 MNHEY and CDR2 SMNVEV (reference sequence). The CDR3, as DNA: TGTGCCAGCAGTGCCCCTAGCGGGAGGCCCCATGAGCAGTTCTTC. This sequence encodes CASSAPSGRPHEQFF.

Of note for this clonotype: This sequence may be a read error, since a much larger clone differs from it by one base. The chain has TRBV29-1 and TRBJ2-1, with 10 bases aligning to TRBD2. The germline CDR1 and CDR2 sequences are SQVTM and ANQGSEA. The CDR3 contains 14 residues. CDR3 in DNA: TGCGGCGCTGACCTAGCGGGAGTCTACAATGAGCAGTTCTTC. Its translation: CGADLAGVYNEQFF.

Ten or more counts support this clonotype. The junction does not match germline at one end; this may be a read error. The rearrangement links TRBV7-9 to TRBJ1-5, with 9 positions matching TRBD1. There are 16 residues in the CDR3. Germline CDR1 reads SEHNR; CDR2 reads FQNEAQ (reference sequence). CDR3 DNA sequence: TGTGCCAGCAGTTTAGCCGGACAGGGGCCCCATCAGCCCCAGCATTTT. It yields the protein CASSLAGQGPHQPQHF.

This clonotype was observed a handful of times. V gene TRBV20-1 combines with J gene TRBJ2-5; D remains unclear. CDR3 length equals 14 residues. With 0 bases removed from V and 2 bases from J, the gap between germline ends came to 10 bases. CDR1 is DFQATT, CDR2 SNEGSKA, per germline (reference sequence). The CDR3 bases are TGCAGTGCTAGAGAAGGGCTTTTTCAAGAGACCCAGTACTTC. This codes for CSAREGLFQETQYF.

This rearrangement joins TRBV20-1 to TRBJ1-1; D is unclear. V was shortened by 3 bases and J by 4 bases, with 6 bases between the two germline ends. The CDR3 sequence is 11 residues long. Germline V gene data show CDR1 as DFQATT and CDR2 as SNEGSKA (reference sequence). CDR3 nucleotide sequence: TGCAGTGCTAGCCGGACCACTGAAGCTTTCTTT. Its protein product is CSASRTTEAFF.

The gene calls are TRBV15 and TRBJ2-2; 7 nucleotides agree with TRBD1. V shed 5 bases and J 4 bases; nucleotides not matched to a gene: 7. The germline gives CDR1 LNHNV, CDR2 YYDKDF (reference sequence). The CDR3 contains 15 residues. CDR3 DNA: TGTGCCACCAGCGGCAGACAGGGTCTCACCGGGGAGCTGTTTTTT. This translates into CATSGRQGLTGELFF.

In its sample, this clonotype was seen many times. The chain recombines TRBV5-1 with TRBJ2-7; 10 positions agree with TRBD2. CDR1 and CDR2 (germline): SGHRS, YFSETQ. The CDR3 totals 15 residues. J was trimmed by 5 bases and V by 9 bases; bases with no gene match: 14. CDR3 sequence reads: CAILQRGGPDHEQYF. In DNA, the CDR3 is TGCGCCATACTCCAGCGGGGGGGCCCCGACCACGAGCAGTACTTC.

J is TRBJ2-7 and V is TRBV6-2 or TRBV6-3; D is possibly TRBD2 (5 bases). This CDR3 has 14 residues. The germline V and J ends were trimmed by 6 bases and 4 bases, with 16 bases remaining between them. Germline lookup yields CDR1 MNHEY and CDR2 SVGEGT. CDR3 bases: TGTGCCAGCAGCTTGGTCGGGAATGTATACGAGCAGTACTTC. Translated, it gives CASSLVGNVYEQYF.

As for this clonotype: This may arise from a read error, as a much more abundant clone is one base away. The V call is TRBV20-1, the J call TRBJ2-4; the match to TRBD2 covers 14 bases. The CDR3 has 15 amino acids. CDR1 and CDR2 from the germline V gene are DFQATT and SNEGSKA (reference sequence). CDR3 DNA: TGCAGTGCCACCCCGGGACTAGCGGGGGAAAACATTCTGTACTTC. Amino acid sequence: CSATPGLAGENILYF.

This clonotype was detected many times. This sequence joins TRBV7-6 and TRBJ2-5, with 9 bases aligning to TRBD2. This CDR3 region has 21 residues. The V segment lost 2 bases and the J segment 3 bases; nucleotides outside the gene matches: 22. Germline CDR1 is SGHVS and CDR2 is FNYEAQ. In nucleotides, the CDR3 is TGTGCCAGCAGCTTAAACTGGCCACGGGCACGTAGCGGGGGTCAGGAAGAGACCCAGTACTTC. It specifies CASSLNWPRARSGGQEETQYF. The entire variable domain, with the rest obtained from reference TRBV7-6 and TRBJ2-5, is as follows: GAGVSQSPRYKVTKRGQDVALRCDPISGHVSLYWYRQALGQGPEFLTYFNYEAQQDKSGLPNDRFSAERPEGSISTLTIQRTEQRDSAMYRCASSLNWPRARSGGQEETQYFGPGTRLLVL.

The table lists this clonotype with many counts. This rearrangement joins TRBV3-1 to TRBJ1-6; no clear D. This CDR3 is 15 amino acids long. Germline assignment: CDR1 LGHDT and CDR2 YNNKEL (reference sequence). V was trimmed by 1 base and J by 14 bases, leaving 18 bases between them. CDR3 sequence reads: CASSQVNDPPGSLHF. In DNA, the CDR3 is TGTGCCAGCAGCCAAGTTAATGACCCCCCTGGGTCCCTCCACTTT. Complete variable domain (other parts from reference TRBV3-1 and TRBJ1-6): DTAVSQTPKYLVTQMGNDKSIKCEQNLGHDTMYWYKQDSKKFLKIMFSYNNKELIINETVPNRFSPKSPDKAHLNLHINSLELGDSAVYFCASSQVNDPPGSLHFGNGTRLTVT.

This clonotype was recorded many times. The chain employs TRBV12-3 or TRBV12-4 and TRBJ2-4; D perhaps matches TRBD1 (7 bases). V was trimmed by 8 bases and J by 5 bases, leaving 16 bases between them. The CDR3 has 14 amino acids. CDR3 in amino acids: CASGMRDSENIQYF. Here the CDR3 DNA reads TGTGCCAGCGGAATGCGGGACAGCGAAAACATTCAGTACTTC.

On this clonotype itself: Given a much more abundant clone one base away, this may be a read error. V gene TRBV4-3 combines with J gene TRBJ1-4; the D gene is possibly TRBD1 (5 bases). V dropped 8 bases and J dropped 3 bases, with 16 bases sitting between them. The CDR3 is 15 amino acids. The germline CDR1 and CDR2 sequences are LGHNA and YSLEER. CDR3 DNA: TGCGCCAGCGGCCCCTTCGGGGGATCTAATGAAAAACTGTTTTTT. Protein product: CASGPFGGSNEKLFF.

A note on this clonotype: With a much larger clone just one base away, this may be a read error. This chain links TRBV11-2 with TRBJ2-3; 8 nucleotides line up with TRBD2. CDR1 and CDR2 (germline): SGHAT, FQNNGV. J lost 6 bases, V lost 2 bases, and 4 bases had no gene match. This CDR3 is built from 14 residues. In DNA form, the CDR3 reads TGTGCCAGCAGCTTAAAACTAGCGGCCGATACGCAGTATTTT. Its protein is CASSLKLAADTQYF.

The genes are TRBV27 and TRBJ1-2; tentative D call: TRBD1 (5 bases). CDR3 length: 15 amino acids. The germline V and J ends were trimmed by 4 bases and 6 bases, with 18 bases remaining between them. The V gene's germline CDR1 is MNHEY and CDR2 SMNVEV (reference sequence). This CDR3 reads CASSSDGTVQDGYTF. In DNA, the CDR3 is TGTGCCAGCAGTTCGGATGGGACCGTTCAAGATGGCTACACCTTC.

This clonotype was detected many times. The chain employs TRBV20-1 and TRBJ2-2, with TRBD1 as a possible D gene (5 bases). V was cut by 3 bases and J by 1 base, with 12 bases left in between. The CDR3 loop spans 15 amino acids. Germline CDR1 reads DFQATT; CDR2 reads SNEGSKA (reference sequence). Here the CDR3 reads CSASLGGQNTGELFF. The CDR3 coding sequence is TGCAGTGCTAGTTTAGGCGGACAGAACACCGGGGAGCTGTTTTTT.

The sample holds a few counts of this clonotype. V and J are TRBV27 and TRBJ1-1; 8 positions match TRBD1. The CDR3 extends over 12 amino acids. With V trimmed by 6 bases and J by 8 bases, 5 bases remained unmatched. Per germline, CDR1 MNHEY and CDR2 SMNVEV (reference sequence). The CDR3 region has the DNA TGTGCCAGCAGGAAGACAGGGGAAGAAGCTTTCTTT. This gives the protein CASRKTGEEAFF.

To note about this clonotype: Possible read error: a much larger clone is one base away. The chain uses TRBV12-3 or TRBV12-4 and TRBJ1-5; a weak D match, TRBD1 (5 bases). The CDR3 covers 13 residues. V was trimmed by 6 bases and J by 6 bases, leaving 12 bases between them. The CDR3 DNA is TGTGCCAGCAGCCCGGGGGGGGTTCAGCCCCAGCATTTT. This sequence encodes CASSPGGVQPQHF.

This clonotype showed up many times. V is TRBV18 and J is TRBJ2-2; D might be TRBD1 (6 bases). The CDR3 contains 16 residues. Trimming took 0 bases from V and 2 from J, leaving 10 bases between them. Germline V gives CDR1 KGHSH, CDR2 LQKENI. The DNA for the CDR3 is TGTGCCAGCTCACCACCTGACAGGAGAAACACCGGGGAGCTGTTTTTT. It yields the protein CASSPPDRRNTGELFF.